What follows describes a single TCR beta chain. CDR3 size: 15 residues. Trimming cost V 5 bases and J 7 bases, with 20 bases left between them. Germline loops: CDR1 SGHDN, CDR2 FVKESK. In the original processing: Nucleated cell number was recorded as an estimate derived from reference gene primer amplification. Produced via immunoSEQ multiplex PCR; TCRdb's table is partial and in-frame only. V and J calls and clone size are as listed in that table; D and trimming were resolved from the DNA. This table has some 93,000 clones, just under 85% appearing once. The data were obtained in a study of blood T cell repertoires in COVID-19.

The source material was peripheral blood. This receptor was obtained from a man between 65 and 85 years old with acute or convalescent COVID-19. The chain joins TRBV14 to TRBJ2-5, with D tentatively TRBD1 (6 bases). This CDR3 is CASSEAGTPLWTQYF. CDR3 coding DNA: TGTGCCAGCAGCGAAGCCGGGACACCACTTTGGACCCAGTACTTC. Together with reference TRBV14 and TRBJ2-5, the CDR3 gives the full variable domain: EAGVTQFPSHSVIEKGQTVTLRCDPISGHDNLYWYRRVMGKEIKFLLHFVKESKQDESGMPNNRFLAERTGGTYSTLKVQPAELEDSGVYFCASSEAGTPLWTQYFGPGTRLLVL.